These 25 T cell receptor beta chains were sequenced from one sample in a study of T cell responses to AZD1222 COVID-19 vaccine. The method was immunoSEQ multiplex PCR; TCRdb's version includes in-frame clones alone and lacks a portion of them. The sample records roughly 150,000 clones, about 91% being singletons. The sequences come from peripheral blood, collected on day 0 of AZD1222 vaccination. Source of these receptors: an adult in good health.

This sequence joins TRBV30 and TRBJ2-7; 7 nucleotides line up with TRBD2. Per germline, CDR1 GTSNPN and CDR2 SVGIG (reference sequence). The ends lost 5 bases at V and 3 bases at J; junction bases unmatched: 1. The CDR3 extends over 11 amino acids. The CDR3 loop is CAWGGSYEQYF. Written as DNA, the CDR3 is TGTGCCTGGGGCGGGAGCTACGAGCAGTACTTC.

The chain carries TRBV14 and TRBJ1-4; D not certain. V lost 2 bases and J 7 bases, leaving 8 bases between the germline ends. The CDR3 covers 13 residues. The germline V gene has CDR1 SGHDN and CDR2 FVKESK. The CDR3 sequence is CASSQQIAEKLFF. The CDR3 DNA reads as TGTGCCAGCAGCCAACAGATAGCTGAAAAACTGTTTTTT.

The chain couples TRBV7-9 to TRBJ1-1, with 7 bases lining up with TRBD1. This CDR3 region has 15 residues. V was clipped by 5 bases and J by 1 base; unmatched bases: 7. Germline V gives CDR1 SEHNR, CDR2 FQNEAQ (reference sequence). CDR3 protein: CASSHFGTANTEAFF. In nucleotides, the CDR3 is TGTGCCAGCAGCCATTTTGGGACAGCGAACACTGAAGCTTTCTTT.

V is TRBV7-2 and J is TRBJ2-1, with 10 nucleotides matching TRBD2. The CDR3 consists of 13 residues. Germline V gene data show CDR1 as SGHTA and CDR2 as FQGNSA. V lost 1 base, J lost 15 bases, and 6 bases stayed unmatched. The CDR3 spells CASSLGITSGTFF. The DNA for the CDR3 is TGTGCCAGCAGCTTAGGGATCACTAGCGGGACGTTCTTC.

The sample holds one count of this clone. The chain links TRBV7-9 to TRBJ1-1; no clear D gene. The germline CDR1 and CDR2 sequences are SEHNR and FQNEAQ (reference sequence). The CDR3 length is 13 residues. V shed 1 base and J shed 10 bases, with 13 bases lying between them. CDR3 nucleotide sequence: TGTGCCAGCAGCTTAGAAGGAGGGCACAGAGCTTTCTTT. Translating gives CASSLEGGHRAFF.

This chain uses TRBV15 with TRBJ1-6; D gene uncertain. The germline V and J ends were trimmed by 5 bases and 7 bases, with 12 bases remaining between them. The germline V gene encodes CDR1 LNHNV and CDR2 YYDKDF (reference sequence). CDR3 length: 14 amino acids. The CDR3 loop is CATSPGRMNSPLHF. CDR3 bases: TGTGCCACCAGCCCAGGACGGATGAATTCACCCCTCCACTTT. Combining the CDR3 with reference TRBV15 and TRBJ1-6 gives the whole variable domain DAMVIQNPRYQVTQFGKPVTLSCSQTLNHNVMYWYQQKSSQAPKLLFHYYDKDFNNEADTPDNFQSRRPNTSFCFLDIRSPGLGDTAMYLCATSPGRMNSPLHFGNGTRLTVT.

The V gene is TRBV30, the J gene TRBJ1-6; 11 nucleotides agree with TRBD1. CDR1 and CDR2 from the germline V gene are GTSNPN and SVGIG (reference sequence). The V gene end was trimmed by 5 bases and the J gene end by 7 bases; junction bases not matched to a gene: 4. The CDR3 contains 14 residues. CDR3 nucleotides: TGTGCCTGGGGACAGGGGGCCCTGAATTCACCCCTCCACTTT. It encodes CAWGQGALNSPLHF.

The V call is TRBV30, the J call TRBJ1-1; no reliable D call. V shed 4 bases and J shed 10 bases, with 13 bases lying between them. In germline, CDR1 is GTSNPN, CDR2 SVGIG (reference sequence). This CDR3 contains 11 residues. The CDR3 sequence: CAWTRSLVAFF. The CDR3 DNA follows: TGTGCCTGGACTAGAAGTTTAGTAGCTTTCTTT.

The rearrangement joins TRBV6-5 to TRBJ1-2; D is possibly TRBD1 (6 bases). V lost 10 bases and J 8 bases, leaving 14 bases between the germline ends. The CDR3 consists of 11 residues. Germline lookup yields CDR1 MNHEY and CDR2 SVGAGI. The CDR3 coding sequence is TGTGCCATACAGGGTAGGGAGGGCTACACCTTC. Amino acid sequence: CAIQGREGYTF.

CDR3 region: CASSAPRGSYEQYF. The DNA for the CDR3 is TGTGCCAGCAGTGCACCGCGCGGGAGCTACGAGCAGTACTTC. The V call is TRBV2, the J call TRBJ2-7; TRBD2 aligns across 7 bases. Germline values: CDR1 SNHLY, CDR2 FYNNEI. This CDR3 has 14 residues. J lost 3 bases, V lost 4 bases, and 6 bases had no gene match.

The V gene is TRBV6-4, the J gene TRBJ2-3; 7 bases align to TRBD1. The CDR3 loop spans 17 amino acids. V shed 0 bases, J shed 2 bases, and the junction held 8 bases outside the gene matches. CDR1 is MRHNA and CDR2 is SNTAGT in the germline V gene. CDR3: CASSDSTRQGPTDTQYF. The CDR3, as DNA: TGTGCCAGCAGTGACTCCACTCGACAGGGACCCACAGATACGCAGTATTTT.

The V and J genes are TRBV19 and TRBJ1-6; TRBD1 agrees at 8 bases. Germline assignment: CDR1 LNHDA and CDR2 SQIVND (reference sequence). The J segment lost 6 bases and the V segment lost 6 bases, leaving 4 bases of the junction unmatched. This CDR3 has 14 residues. The CDR3 sequence: CASRDRAVNSPLHF. DNA of the CDR3: TGTGCCAGTAGGGACAGGGCTGTTAATTCACCCCTCCACTTT.

In this sample, this clone turned up once. The V and J genes are TRBV29-1 and TRBJ1-2; 8 positions match TRBD1. V lost 6 bases to trimming and J lost 4 bases; unmatched junction nucleotides: 13. Per the germline V gene, CDR1 is SQVTM and CDR2 is ANQGSEA. This CDR3 is built from 15 residues. This CDR3 reads CSVDFLGTGVYGYTF. The CDR3 nucleotides read TGCAGCGTCGACTTCCTTGGGACAGGTGTCTATGGCTACACCTTC.

The chain links TRBV2 to TRBJ1-2, with D hard to call. The germline gives CDR1 SNHLY, CDR2 FYNNEI. The CDR3 totals 12 residues. Deletions cut 1 base from V and 8 bases from J, with 8 bases between. The CDR3 coding sequence is TGTGCCAGCAGTGAAGGGACGAGGGGCTACACCTTC. It specifies CASSEGTRGYTF.

The rearrangement joins TRBV7-9 to TRBJ1-6; TRBD1 is a possible D gene (5 bases). The CDR3 sequence is 16 residues long. In germline, CDR1 is SEHNR, CDR2 FQNEAQ (reference sequence). Trimming took off 3 bases at V and 6 bases at J, with 15 bases between the two ends. CDR3: CASSFGGGASNSPLHF. CDR3 bases: TGTGCCAGCAGCTTCGGGGGTGGGGCTAGTAATTCACCCCTCCACTTT.

The V gene is TRBV5-6, the J gene TRBJ2-2; TRBD1 agrees at 10 bases. J lost 5 bases, V lost 2 bases, and 6 bases had no gene match. The V gene's germline CDR1 is SGHDT and CDR2 YYEEEE. This CDR3 contains 16 residues. DNA of the CDR3: TGTGCCAGCAGCTTACCGGGACAGGGGCAAACCGGGGAGCTGTTTTTT. Translation: CASSLPGQGQTGELFF.

The genes are TRBV30 and TRBJ2-7, with a possible D match to TRBD1 (5 bases). V lost 2 bases, J lost 7 bases, and 21 bases lay in between. CDR1 is GTSNPN and CDR2 is SVGIG in the germline V gene (reference sequence). This CDR3 is 15 amino acids long. The CDR3 DNA sequence: TGTGCCTGGAGTTCCCTGTCGGGCAGGGATAATGAGCAGTACTTC. This gives the protein CAWSSLSGRDNEQYF.

The chain is built from TRBV24-1 and TRBJ1-2; the D gene is possibly TRBD1 (6 bases). Trimming removed 6 bases at V and 4 bases at J, with 8 bases between. CDR1 is KGHDR and CDR2 is SFDVKD in the germline V gene. The CDR3 is 12 residues long. In DNA, the CDR3 is TGTGCCACCAGTACAGGGTCCTATGGCTACACCTTC. Protein sequence: CATSTGSYGYTF.

The rearrangement links TRBV11-2 to TRBJ1-5; D ambiguous. Trimming took 6 bases from V and 5 from J, leaving 14 bases between them. Per the germline V gene, CDR1 is SGHAT and CDR2 is FQNNGV. The CDR3 runs to 14 residues. In DNA, the CDR3 is TGTGCCAGCAGGTATCTCAGGTGGCATCAGCCCCAGCATTTT. This translates into CASRYLRWHQPQHF.

This clone showed up just once. The genes are TRBV7-9 and TRBJ1-2; no clear D gene. Trimming pared 7 bases from V and 10 bases from J, leaving 19 bases between. Germline V lookup: CDR1 SEHNR, CDR2 FQNEAQ (reference sequence). The CDR3 loop spans 13 amino acids. The CDR3 region has the DNA TGTGCCAGCACCCTGGACGGAGTTGGGAACTACACCTTC. Protein: CASTLDGVGNYTF.

The chain employs TRBV6-2 or TRBV6-3 and TRBJ2-5; 8 bases fit TRBD1. Trimming cost V 6 bases and J 0 bases; bases outside gene matches: 9. The CDR3 runs to 16 residues. Germline V lookup: CDR1 MNHEY, CDR2 SVGEGT. The CDR3 is CASSWPTGANQETQYF. DNA of the CDR3: TGTGCCAGCAGCTGGCCGACAGGGGCTAACCAAGAGACCCAGTACTTC.

The chain has TRBV6-6 and TRBJ2-2; D remains unclear. Per the germline V gene, CDR1 is MNHNY and CDR2 is SVGAGI (reference sequence). The ends were cut back, 3 bases at V and 3 bases at J, with 11 bases in the middle. This CDR3 region has 15 residues. CDR3 sequence (DNA): TGTGCCAGCAGTTATACTGGGATGGACACCGGGGAGCTGTTTTTT. Its translation: CASSYTGMDTGELFF.

The rearrangement links TRBV5-1 to TRBJ2-7, with D possibly matching TRBD2 (5 bases). The CDR3 sequence is 13 residues long. CDR1 and CDR2 from the germline V gene are SGHRS and YFSETQ. V was cut by 4 bases and J by 5 bases, with 13 bases left in between. CDR3 sequence: CASSRDLGNEQYF. In DNA, the CDR3 is TGCGCCAGCAGCCGGGATTTGGGGAACGAGCAGTACTTC.

The chain uses TRBV19 and TRBJ1-5; D uncertain. This CDR3 spans 16 amino acids. The V end lost 7 bases, the J end lost 0 bases, and 16 bases lay between the germline ends. Germline V gene sequence: CDR1 LNHDA, CDR2 SQIVND (reference sequence). The CDR3 DNA is TGTGCCAGTACCAATCGGCCGGAATATAGCAATCAGCCCCAGCATTTT. It encodes CASTNRPEYSNQPQHF.

This clone was found once. The rearrangement joins TRBV19 to TRBJ1-2; TRBD1 is a possible D gene (6 bases). The V gene's germline CDR1 is LNHDA and CDR2 SQIVND (reference sequence). This CDR3 comprises 14 residues. The V and J ends lost 9 bases and 4 bases respectively, with 18 bases between them. Written as DNA, the CDR3 is TGTGCCAGCTCCATCCAACCCAGGGGCTATGGCTACACCTTC. Translated: CASSIQPRGYGYTF.